This TCR beta chain was identified in a study of CD8 T cells in ankylosing spondylitis. General study findings and limits: Some motif variants were previously reported in reactive arthritis synovial fluid and blood. Disease-linked clones reportedly showed significant enrichment in matched ankylosing spondylitis synovial fluid. A TCR beta motif made of fewer than ten highly homologous variants seemed typical of ankylosing spondylitis blood.

This clonotype was seen ten or more times. What it binds is unknown. CDR1 SQVTM and CDR2 ANQGSEA come from the germline V gene. This CDR3 has 15 residues. V shed 5 bases and J 0 bases; nucleotides not matched to a gene: 10. MiXCR was run by TCRdb on the 5' RACE reads, yielding one entry per CDR3 protein. The repertoire holds 100,000 to 150,000 distinct CDR3 sequences, with roughly 8.8% as singletons. The source material was blood, either unsorted or a sorted T cell fraction (not recorded which). V and J are TRBV29-1 and TRBJ2-7; 7 bases are a match to TRBD1. The TCR was taken from a male donor with ankylosing spondylitis or in good health (not recorded which). The CDR3 sequence: CSVMVSRQGSYEQYF. CDR3 DNA: TGCAGCGTTATGGTGTCGAGACAGGGCTCCTACGAGCAGTACTTC.